The 19 T cell receptor beta chains listed next were all sequenced from one sample in a study of T cells after yellow fever vaccination. TCRdb independently ran MiXCR on the 5' RACE reads; one entry per CDR3 protein. Seen here are some 250,000 distinct CDR3 sequences, 6.9% observed once, and the top ten hold roughly 0.93%. Sequencing used CD4+ T cells sorted from PBMCs, obtained 15 days after the yellow fever booster vaccination. These receptors were obtained from a man aged 30 to 45 who received the YFV17D yellow fever vaccine.

This clonotype was seen many times. The CDR3 loop reads CSAGQGSNYEQYF. The CDR3 DNA sequence: TGCAGCGCCGGACAGGGGTCTAACTACGAGCAGTACTTC. The chain recombines TRBV29-1 with TRBJ2-7, with TRBD1 identical over 9 bases. The CDR3 has 13 residues. The germline CDR1 and CDR2 sequences are SQVTM and ANQGSEA. V gave up 7 bases and J gave up 3 bases; unmatched junction bases: 7.

J is TRBJ1-3 and V is TRBV5-6; weak D call: TRBD1 (5 bases). V lost 4 bases and J lost 3, with 11 bases in between. The CDR3 runs 14 residues. The germline V gene has CDR1 SGHDT and CDR2 YYEEEE. The CDR3 DNA reads TGTGCCAGCAGCAAGGGGTCGGATGGAAACACCATATATTTT. Its translation is CASSKGSDGNTIYF.

The chain is built from TRBV7-8 and TRBJ2-6, with D unresolved. The V and J ends lost 7 bases and 3 bases respectively, with 16 bases between them. The CDR3 covers 16 residues. Germline V CDR1 and CDR2: SGHVS, FQNEAQ. The CDR3 loop reads CASTPRNPDGANVLTF. CDR3 DNA: TGTGCCAGCACCCCCCGGAACCCGGATGGGGCCAACGTCCTGACTTTC.

This clonotype was seen at least ten times. This chain connects TRBV4-2 to TRBJ1-1; D call uncertain. Germline V CDR1 and CDR2: LGHNA, YNFKEQ. This CDR3 region has 12 residues. With 1 base removed from V and 2 bases from J, the gap between germline ends came to 2 bases. The CDR3 region has the DNA TGTGCCAGCAGCCAAGCAAACACTGAAGCTTTCTTT. Translating gives CASSQANTEAFF.

This clonotype has just a few counts. The V call is TRBV30, the J call TRBJ2-1; 13 nucleotides agree with TRBD2. Per the germline V gene, CDR1 is GTSNPN and CDR2 is SVGIG (reference sequence). The CDR3 consists of 17 residues. V lost 5 bases and J lost 8; bases outside the gene matches: 15. The CDR3 is CAWGRDRTSGSIHEQFF. CDR3 nucleotides: TGTGCCTGGGGACGGGACCGGACTAGCGGGAGTATCCATGAGCAGTTCTTC.

This clonotype turned up a few times. The gene calls are TRBV29-1 and TRBJ2-5; D is uncertain. From germline, CDR1 is SQVTM and CDR2 ANQGSEA. Trimming took 5 bases from V and 5 from J, leaving 12 bases between them. This CDR3 contains 12 residues. The CDR3 DNA is TGCAGCGTTTTTTCCCACTCTGAGACCCAGTACTTC. Translated, it gives CSVFSHSETQYF.

The V and J genes are TRBV30 and TRBJ2-7; 13 bases are shared with TRBD2. J was trimmed by 2 bases and V by 5 bases; bases with no gene match: 0. The CDR3 runs 13 residues. The germline V gene has CDR1 GTSNPN and CDR2 SVGIG (reference sequence). As DNA, the CDR3 is TGTGCCTGGGGGACTAGCGGGACCTACGAGCAGTACTTC. This sequence encodes CAWGTSGTYEQYF.

This clonotype showed up just a few times. The chain recombines TRBV20-1 with TRBJ1-3; D remains ambiguous. The CDR3 length is 16 residues. V gave up 0 bases and J gave up 7 bases, with 19 bases separating them. Germline V gene lookup returns CDR1 DFQATT and CDR2 SNEGSKA (reference sequence). The DNA of the CDR3 is TGCAGTGCTAGAGATATATCAACTGAGACAAAGAACACCATATATTTT. Protein product: CSARDISTETKNTIYF.

V usage is TRBV12-3 or TRBV12-4 and J usage is TRBJ2-5; D gene ambiguous. Trimming pared 3 bases from V and 2 bases from J, leaving 7 bases between. The CDR3 loop spans 13 amino acids. This CDR3 is CASSFGLQETQYF. Written as DNA, the CDR3 is TGTGCCAGCAGTTTCGGGCTACAAGAGACCCAGTACTTC.

This sequence joins TRBV12-3 or TRBV12-4 and TRBJ2-7, with D possibly being TRBD1 (5 bases). CDR3 length: 13 residues. The V end was cut by 5 bases, the J end by 3 bases, with 11 bases between. The CDR3 DNA is TGTGCCAGCAGTCGACAGATTCTCTACGAGCAGTACTTC. Its translation is CASSRQILYEQYF.

This clonotype was seen more than once but under ten times. V and J are TRBV3-1 and TRBJ2-7; 9 bases fit TRBD2. The CDR3 covers 14 residues. Germline lookup yields CDR1 LGHDT and CDR2 YNNKEL (reference sequence). After removal of 4 bases from V and 4 bases from J, the junction contained 5 bases not matched to a gene. The CDR3 protein is CASSPRTSEYEQYF. For the CDR3, the DNA is TGTGCCAGCAGCCCCCGGACTAGCGAATACGAGCAGTACTTC.

The table lists this clonotype with a few counts. The chain recombines TRBV20-1 with TRBJ2-7, with TRBD2 matching 15 bases. Germline V gives CDR1 DFQATT, CDR2 SNEGSKA (reference sequence). CDR3 length equals 16 residues. Trimming removed 5 bases from V and 6 bases from J; junction bases left unmatched: 11. The CDR3 nucleotides are TGCAGTGCTCCAAGGACTAGCGGGAGGGCAGCTCCCGAGCAGTACTTC. It translates to CSAPRTSGRAAPEQYF.

V usage is TRBV7-9 and J usage is TRBJ2-7; D remains ambiguous. Trimming shortened V by 1 base and J by 5 bases, and 12 bases separated the two germline ends. CDR3 length: 14 residues. Germline CDR1 reads SEHNR; CDR2 reads FQNEAQ (reference sequence). The CDR3 here is CASSLGGRKHEQYF. DNA for the CDR3: TGTGCCAGCAGCTTAGGAGGCAGGAAGCACGAGCAGTACTTC.

This clonotype was counted many times. The gene calls are TRBV6-6 and TRBJ1-1; TRBD1 aligns across 9 bases. The V and J ends lost 4 bases and 0 bases, in that order; junction bases with no gene match: 24. The CDR3 is made up of 22 amino acids. The germline CDR1 and CDR2 sequences are MNHNY and SVGAGI (reference sequence). The CDR3 DNA follows: TGTGCCAGCAGTTCGCGACCCTTCGGAGGCGGACAGGGGAGAAGAATGAACACTGAAGCTTTCTTT. Its protein product is CASSSRPFGGGQGRRMNTEAFF.

The chain links TRBV12-3 or TRBV12-4 to TRBJ1-2; 10 bases map to TRBD1. The CDR3 consists of 16 residues. Losses at the gene ends were 6 bases for V and 7 bases for J; bases not matched to a gene: 14. CDR3 in DNA: TGTGCCAGCAGGCCCATTGGGACAGGGGTTTCTAGTGGCTACACCTTC. The encoded protein is CASRPIGTGVSSGYTF.

On this clonotype: This could be a read error, since a much larger clone is one nucleotide away. The rearrangement links TRBV29-1 to TRBJ2-2; no clear D. CDR1 SQVTM and CDR2 ANQGSEA come from the germline V gene. The CDR3 has 12 residues. V was cut by 4 bases and J by 5 bases, with 8 bases left in between. The CDR3 spells CSVVHTTGELFF. The CDR3 nucleotides read TGCAGCGTTGTACATACGACCGGGGAGCTGTTTTTT.

This clonotype was seen more than once but under ten times. The chain uses TRBV30 and TRBJ1-4; tentative D call: TRBD1 (5 bases). In germline, CDR1 is GTSNPN, CDR2 SVGIG (reference sequence). The CDR3 totals 13 residues. V lost 0 bases and J 8 bases, leaving 10 bases between the germline ends. CDR3 sequence (DNA): TGTGCCTGGAGTGTGTCAGGGAGAGAAAAACTGTTTTTT. It translates to CAWSVSGREKLFF.

The sample holds many counts of this clonotype. The CDR3 region has the DNA TGTGCCAGCTCACCCTCGACTAGAACAGATACGCAGTATTTT. Its translation is CASSPSTRTDTQYF. V is TRBV18 and J is TRBJ2-3, with a tentative D call TRBD2 (6 bases). CDR3 length: 14 residues. V shed 3 bases and J shed 3 bases, with 10 bases lying between them. Germline lookup yields CDR1 KGHSH and CDR2 LQKENI.

This clonotype was counted at least ten times. V and J are TRBV19 and TRBJ1-3; D is undetermined. The CDR3 is 11 amino acids. CDR1 and CDR2 (germline): LNHDA, SQIVND (reference sequence). The ends were cut back, 6 bases at V and 3 bases at J, with 3 bases in the middle. Here the CDR3 DNA reads TGTGCCAGTAGAGTTGGAAACACCATATATTTT. Translating gives CASRVGNTIYF.